The clone carrying this TCR beta chain was seen a few times. The sample originates from a study of CD8 T cells in Susac syndrome. RNA in amounts of about 0.5 to 1 ug was reverse transcribed with random hexamers. Each CDR3 protein is one row after TCRdb ran MiXCR on the immunoSEQ multiplex PCR reads. The data show 95,000 to 150,000 distinct CDR3 sequences, 85% to 95% seen once. The CDR3 sequence is 10 residues long. Germline V gene sequence: CDR1 LNHDA, CDR2 SQIVND (reference sequence). V was trimmed by 6 bases and J by 5 bases, leaving 3 bases between them. The origin of this receptor is a human donor with Susac syndrome. Sequencing was done on a sample of CD8+ T cells from PBMCs. V usage is TRBV19 and J usage is TRBJ2-3, with D unresolved. For the CDR3, the DNA is TGTGCCAGTAGAGGAGATACGCAGTATTTT. Its protein is CASRGDTQYF.